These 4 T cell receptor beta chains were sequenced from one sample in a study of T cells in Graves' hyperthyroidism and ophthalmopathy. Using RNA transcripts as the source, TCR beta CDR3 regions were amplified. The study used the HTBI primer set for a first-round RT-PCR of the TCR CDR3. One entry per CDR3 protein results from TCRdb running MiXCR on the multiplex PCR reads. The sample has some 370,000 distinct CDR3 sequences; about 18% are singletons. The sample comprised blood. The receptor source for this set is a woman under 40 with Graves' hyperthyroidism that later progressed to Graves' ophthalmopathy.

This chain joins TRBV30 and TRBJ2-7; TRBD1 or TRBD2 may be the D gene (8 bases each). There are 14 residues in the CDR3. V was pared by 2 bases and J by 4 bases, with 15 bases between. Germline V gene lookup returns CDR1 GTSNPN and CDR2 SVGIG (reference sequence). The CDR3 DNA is TGTGCCTGGAGTCAGGGGGCGGGGGGTTACGAGCAGTACTTC. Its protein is CAWSQGAGGYEQYF.

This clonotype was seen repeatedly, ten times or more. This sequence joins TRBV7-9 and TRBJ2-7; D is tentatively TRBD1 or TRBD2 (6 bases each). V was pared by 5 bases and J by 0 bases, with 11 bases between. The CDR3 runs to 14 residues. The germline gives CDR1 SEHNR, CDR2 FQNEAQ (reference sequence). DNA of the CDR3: TGTGCCAGCAGCATGCGGGACACCTCCTACGAGCAGTACTTC. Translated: CASSMRDTSYEQYF. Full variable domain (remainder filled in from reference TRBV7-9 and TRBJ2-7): DTGVSQNPRHKITKRGQNVTFRCDPISEHNRLYWYRQTLGQGPEFLTYFQNEAQLEKSRLLSDRFSAERPKGSFSTLEIQRTEQGDSAMYLCASSMRDTSYEQYFGPGTRLTVT.

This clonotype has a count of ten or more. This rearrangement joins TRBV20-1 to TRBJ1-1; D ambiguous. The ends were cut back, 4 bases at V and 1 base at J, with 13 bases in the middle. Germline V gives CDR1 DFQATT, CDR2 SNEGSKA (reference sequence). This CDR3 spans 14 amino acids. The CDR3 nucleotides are TGCAGTGCTACGGGCCAGCTAAAGAACACTGAAGCTTTCTTT. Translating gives CSATGQLKNTEAFF.

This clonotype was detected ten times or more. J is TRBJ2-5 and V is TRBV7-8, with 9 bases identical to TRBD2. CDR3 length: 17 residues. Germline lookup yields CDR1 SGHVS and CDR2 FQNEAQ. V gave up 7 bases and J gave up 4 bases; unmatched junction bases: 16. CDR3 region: CASTRGSGSRGIETQYF. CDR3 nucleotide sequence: TGTGCCAGCACCCGGGGTAGCGGGAGTAGAGGGATAGAGACCCAGTACTTC. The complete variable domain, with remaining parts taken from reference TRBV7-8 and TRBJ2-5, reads GAGVSQSPRYKVAKRGQDVALRCDPISGHVSLFWYQQALGQGPEFLTYFQNEAQLDKSGLPSDRFFAERPEGSVSTLKIQRTQQEDSAVYLCASTRGSGSRGIETQYFGPGTRLLVL.